The text below deals with one TCR beta chain. What it binds is unknown. The data were obtained in a study of T cells after yellow fever vaccination. TCRdb passed the 5' RACE reads through MiXCR, listing each CDR3 protein once. The sample consists of hundreds of thousands of distinct CDR3 sequences, more than 9% of them appearing once. In germline, CDR1 is SGHRS, CDR2 YFSETQ. The CDR3 extends over 13 amino acids. V gave up 1 base and J gave up 7 bases, with 11 bases separating them. Notes on the study in general: High-abundance clonotypes from the bulk population could contaminate FACS-sorted repertoires.

The input for sequencing was PBMCs, taken on the day of the yellow fever booster vaccination. The chain uses TRBV5-1 and TRBJ1-1, with unresolved D. The receptor's source is a man aged 25 to 40 who received the YFV17D yellow fever vaccine. The chain's CDR3 is CASSLTLAGEAFF. CDR3 nucleotide sequence: TGCGCCAGCAGCTTGACGCTCGCGGGTGAAGCTTTCTTT. Full variable domain (outside the CDR3, taken from reference TRBV5-1 and TRBJ1-1): KAGVTQTPRYLIKTRGQQVTLSCSPISGHRSVSWYQQTPGQGLQFLFEYFSETQRNKGNFPGRFSGRQFSNSRSEMNVSTLELGDSALYLCASSLTLAGEAFFGQGTRLTVV.